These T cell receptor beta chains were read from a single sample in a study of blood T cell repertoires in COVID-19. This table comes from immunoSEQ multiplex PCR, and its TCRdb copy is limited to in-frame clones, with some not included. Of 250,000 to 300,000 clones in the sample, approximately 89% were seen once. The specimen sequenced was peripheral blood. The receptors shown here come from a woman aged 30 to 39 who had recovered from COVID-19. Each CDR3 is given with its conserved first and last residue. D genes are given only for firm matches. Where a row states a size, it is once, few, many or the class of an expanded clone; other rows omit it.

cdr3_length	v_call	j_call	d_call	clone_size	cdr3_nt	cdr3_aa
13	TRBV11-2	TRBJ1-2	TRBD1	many	TGTGCCAGCAGCTTGGGGACAGGGGATGGCTACACCTTC	CASSLGTGDGYTF
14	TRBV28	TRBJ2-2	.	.	TGTGCCAGCAGTTCGGGACATCGTAACGGGGAGCTGTTTTTT	CASSSGHRNGELFF
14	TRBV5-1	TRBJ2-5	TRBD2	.	TGCGCCAGCTCAAAACCGGGGGGGCTAGAGACCCAGTACTTC	CASSKPGGLETQYF
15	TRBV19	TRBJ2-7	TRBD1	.	TGTGCCAGTAGTTCCGGGACAGGGGGCTCCTACGAGCAGTACTTC	CASSSGTGGSYEQYF
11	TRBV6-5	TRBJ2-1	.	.	TGTGCATGGGGGAGGCTTAATGAGCAGTTCTTC	CAWGRLNEQFF
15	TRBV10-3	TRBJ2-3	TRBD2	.	TGTGCCGCCCACTGGACTAGCGGGGACCCAGATACGCAGTATTTT	CAAHWTSGDPDTQYF
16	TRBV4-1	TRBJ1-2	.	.	TGCGCCAGCAGCCAAGCTGACATGTTTTGGGGCTCTGGCTACACCTTC	CASSQADMFWGSGYTF
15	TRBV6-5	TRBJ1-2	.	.	TGTGCCAGCAGTCTACAGGGAAGGCCCAACTATGGCTACACCTTC	CASSLQGRPNYGYTF
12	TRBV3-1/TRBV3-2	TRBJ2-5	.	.	TGTGCCAGCAGCCCTTCCCAAGAGACCCAGTACTTC	CASSPSQETQYF
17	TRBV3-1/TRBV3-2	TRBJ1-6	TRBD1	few	TGTGCCAGCAGCCACAATCCCGGGACAGAATATAATTCACCCCTCCACTTT	CASSHNPGTEYNSPLHF
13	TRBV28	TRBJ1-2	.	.	TGTGCCAGCAGTTCAATCCTATACTATGGCTACACCTTC	CASSSILYYGYTF
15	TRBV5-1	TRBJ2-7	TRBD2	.	TGCGCCAGCAGCCCGGGGGGATACCCCCTTCACGAGCAGTACTTC	CASSPGGYPLHEQYF
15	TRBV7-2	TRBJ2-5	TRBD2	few	TGTGCCAGCAGCTTAGGTAGCGGGAGTGAAGAGACCCAGTACTTC	CASSLGSGSEETQYF